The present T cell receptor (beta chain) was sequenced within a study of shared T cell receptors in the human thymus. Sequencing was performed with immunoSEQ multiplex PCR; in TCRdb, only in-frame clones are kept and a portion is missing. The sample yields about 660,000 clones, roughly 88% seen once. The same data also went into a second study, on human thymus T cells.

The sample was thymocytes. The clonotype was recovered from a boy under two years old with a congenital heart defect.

In DNA form, the CDR3 reads TGTGCCAGCAGCTTAGCCGCTCAGGACCTACCCAGGGGAGATACGCAGTATTTT. The encoded protein is CASSLAAQDLPRGDTQYF. This rearrangement joins TRBV7-9 to TRBJ2-3; the D gene is possibly TRBD1 (6 bases). Trimming took off 0 bases at V and 5 bases at J, with 21 bases between the two ends. The germline V gene encodes CDR1 SEHNR and CDR2 FQNEAQ (reference sequence). The CDR3 runs 18 residues.